These 29 T cell receptor beta chains were sequenced from one sample in a study of blood T cells in healthy people across ages. For the second PCR, which ran for 7 to 11 cycles, a sample-barcoded 5' primer and a J-beta primer mix were used. In TCRdb, the 5' RACE reads were re-called with MiXCR into one record per CDR3 protein. The sample includes about 1.8 million distinct CDR3 sequences, around 50% of them seen just once. The sample was blood. The source of these receptors is a woman aged 40 to 50 in good health.

This sequence joins TRBV29-1 and TRBJ2-3; D uncertain. CDR1 is SQVTM and CDR2 is ANQGSEA in the germline V gene. Trimming removed 7 bases from V and 4 bases from J, with 9 bases in between. This CDR3 contains 11 residues. CDR3 in amino acids: CSGRFADTQYF. The CDR3 region has the DNA TGCAGCGGACGTTTCGCAGATACGCAGTATTTT.

This clonotype was picked up a small number of times. This chain links TRBV4-3 with TRBJ2-7, with TRBD2 matching over 14 bases. J was trimmed by 12 bases and V by 1 base; bases with no gene match: 2. Per the germline V gene, CDR1 is LGHNA and CDR2 is YSLEER. The CDR3 is 13 amino acids. The CDR3 spells CASSQGTSGGRYF. As DNA, the CDR3 is TGCGCCAGCAGCCAAGGGACTAGCGGGGGGAGGTACTTC.

This clonotype has just a few counts. This chain uses TRBV5-1 with TRBJ2-5, with 9 bases matching TRBD2. Germline CDR1 reads SGHRS; CDR2 reads YFSETQ. The V segment lost 4 bases and the J segment 4 bases; nucleotides outside the gene matches: 11. This CDR3 has 16 residues. The CDR3 DNA reads as TGCGCCAGCAGCCCCCTCGTGGGACTAGCCCCAGAGACCCAGTACTTC. Its translation is CASSPLVGLAPETQYF. Filled out from reference TRBV5-1 and TRBJ2-5, the complete variable domain reads KAGVTQTPRYLIKTRGQQVTLSCSPISGHRSVSWYQQTPGQGLQFLFEYFSETQRNKGNFPGRFSGRQFSNSRSEMNVSTLELGDSALYLCASSPLVGLAPETQYFGPGTRLLVL.

The chain employs TRBV6-1 and TRBJ2-3; TRBD1 is a possible D gene (5 bases). Germline V gene lookup returns CDR1 MNHNS and CDR2 SASEGT. The CDR3 is 17 residues long. Trimming shortened V by 7 bases and J by 0 bases, and 20 bases separated the two germline ends. CDR3 coding DNA: TGTGCCAGCAAACAAGATGGGGCGGTGGCTAGCACAGATACGCAGTATTTT. Translated, it gives CASKQDGAVASTDTQYF.

The chain is built from TRBV27 and TRBJ2-4; 8 bases fit TRBD1. V dropped 5 bases and J dropped 3; count of bases not matched to a gene: 18. The CDR3 has 19 residues. Per germline, CDR1 MNHEY and CDR2 SMNVEV (reference sequence). Written as DNA, the CDR3 is TGTGCCAGCAGTCCGTTTGCAGGGGGCTACCTCTGGGACAAAAACATTCAGTACTTC. It specifies CASSPFAGGYLWDKNIQYF.

The V and J genes are TRBV6-5 and TRBJ1-6; maybe TRBD1 (6 bases). The CDR3 is 16 residues long. The V and J ends lost 2 bases and 9 bases respectively, with 17 bases between them. Germline CDR1 is MNHEY and CDR2 is SVGAGI. CDR3 residues: CASSYGTGRNGSPLHF. The CDR3, as DNA: TGTGCCAGCAGTTACGGTACAGGGAGGAATGGTTCACCCCTCCACTTT.

The genes are TRBV28 and TRBJ1-1; no firm D call. V was cut by 10 bases and J by 1 base, with 13 bases left in between. Germline loops: CDR1 MDHEN, CDR2 SYDVKM. CDR3 length: 13 amino acids. The CDR3 nucleotides read TGTGCCAACTCACGAGGTCAGAACACTGAAGCTTTCTTT. It is translated as CANSRGQNTEAFF.

The chain carries TRBV20-1 and TRBJ2-1; the match to TRBD1 covers 8 bases. Germline CDR1 reads DFQATT; CDR2 reads SNEGSKA (reference sequence). Unmatched junction bases numbered 16, after V lost 3 bases and J lost 15 bases. CDR3 length: 14 amino acids. The CDR3 is CSARWAGNRDRRFF. The CDR3 DNA is TGCAGTGCTAGGTGGGCTGGGAACCGGGACAGGCGGTTCTTC.

This clonotype occurred a few times. This chain links TRBV27 with TRBJ2-5, with unresolved D. Trimming shortened V by 3 bases and J by 2 bases, and 16 bases separated the two germline ends. This CDR3 has 16 amino acids. The germline V gene encodes CDR1 MNHEY and CDR2 SMNVEV (reference sequence). The DNA for the CDR3 is TGTGCCAGCAGTTTTGGGCTAGGCGGTGGACAAGAGACCCAGTACTTC. It encodes CASSFGLGGGQETQYF.

The chain uses TRBV5-6 and TRBJ2-2, with 10 nucleotides matching TRBD1. V shed 2 bases and J 6 bases; nucleotides not matched to a gene: 10. This CDR3 spans 17 amino acids. Germline lookup yields CDR1 SGHDT and CDR2 YYEEEE. CDR3 region: CASSLLRLTGGPGELFF. DNA of the CDR3: TGTGCCAGCAGCTTACTGCGCCTGACAGGGGGCCCCGGGGAGCTGTTTTTT.

The chain couples TRBV7-9 to TRBJ2-7, with D possibly TRBD1 on 6 matching bases. V shed 2 bases and J shed 2 bases, with 19 bases lying between them. Germline CDR1 and CDR2: SEHNR and FQNEAQ (reference sequence). This CDR3 has 17 amino acids. CDR3 in amino acids: CASSLRPGEARPYEQYF. The CDR3 nucleotides are TGTGCCAGCAGCTTAAGGCCAGGGGAAGCGAGGCCCTACGAGCAGTACTTC.

The chain employs TRBV20-1 and TRBJ2-7; D not certain. This CDR3 is built from 13 residues. The V end lost 8 bases, the J end lost 0 bases, and 14 bases lay between the germline ends. Germline V lookup: CDR1 DFQATT, CDR2 SNEGSKA (reference sequence). The CDR3 spells CSKVNTDSYEQYF. The CDR3 region has the DNA TGCAGTAAGGTTAACACGGACTCCTACGAGCAGTACTTC.

This chain connects TRBV4-2 to TRBJ2-3, with 10 bases lining up with TRBD2. The CDR3 is 17 amino acids. The J segment lost 4 bases and the V segment lost 4 bases, leaving 11 bases of the junction unmatched. Per the germline V gene, CDR1 is LGHNA and CDR2 is YNFKEQ. CDR3 nucleotide sequence: TGTGCCAGCAGCCCCCTCGAGCTAGCGGGGGCCTCAGATACGCAGTATTTT. It codes for CASSPLELAGASDTQYF.

The V and J genes are TRBV4-2 and TRBJ2-4; 7 bases match TRBD1. TRBJ2-7 explains the end of the DNA better; the J call may be wrong. The CDR3 is made up of 13 amino acids. Germline V gives CDR1 LGHNA, CDR2 YNFKEQ. For the CDR3, the DNA is TGTGCCAGCAGAGGGGGACAGAACTACGAGCAGTACTTC. It codes for CASRGGQNYEQYF.

The chain joins TRBV7-2 to TRBJ2-5, with TRBD2 as a possible D gene (5 bases). V dropped 3 bases and J dropped 5 bases, with 13 bases sitting between them. The CDR3 runs to 14 residues. Germline V gene lookup returns CDR1 SGHTA and CDR2 FQGNSA. The CDR3: CASSFGRDVETQYF. CDR3 DNA: TGTGCCAGCAGCTTTGGCCGGGATGTTGAGACCCAGTACTTC.

Notes on this clonotype: An end of the junction differs from the germline gene, which may be a read error. V is TRBV29-1 and J is TRBJ2-5; D might be TRBD1 (5 bases). Germline V gene sequence: CDR1 SQVTM, CDR2 ANQGSEA. The CDR3 sequence is 13 residues long. The CDR3 coding sequence is TGCGGCGTTGAGGTGCAGGGTATGGAGACCCAGTACTTC. It yields the protein CGVEVQGMETQYF.

This clonotype has only a few counts. The chain employs TRBV4-1 and TRBJ2-5, with 12 bases matching TRBD2. The CDR3 runs 18 residues. The V segment lost 0 bases and the J segment 5 bases; nucleotides outside the gene matches: 10. Looked up from germline, CDR1 is MGHRA and CDR2 is YSYEKL. For the CDR3, the DNA is TGCGCCAGCAGCCAAGACTTACTAGCGGGGGGCCGTAGGGAGACCCAGTACTTC. It is translated as CASSQDLLAGGRRETQYF.

In this sample, this clonotype turned up a few times. This rearrangement joins TRBV3-1 to TRBJ1-2; D gene unclear. The CDR3 totals 13 residues. Deletions cut 5 bases from V and 7 bases from J, with 14 bases between. The germline V gene has CDR1 LGHDT and CDR2 YNNKEL (reference sequence). The CDR3 loop is CASSTRSGFGYTF. The CDR3 coding sequence is TGTGCCAGCAGCACCCGCTCAGGTTTTGGCTACACCTTC. Full variable domain (rest looked up from reference TRBV3-1 and TRBJ1-2): DTAVSQTPKYLVTQMGNDKSIKCEQNLGHDTMYWYKQDSKKFLKIMFSYNNKELIINETVPNRFSPKSPDKAHLNLHINSLELGDSAVYFCASSTRSGFGYTFGSGTRLTVV.

The chain has TRBV20-1 and TRBJ2-5, with TRBD2 identical over 7 bases. This CDR3 contains 13 residues. Unmatched junction bases numbered 3, after V lost 3 bases and J lost 2 bases. Germline V gene sequence: CDR1 DFQATT, CDR2 SNEGSKA (reference sequence). The CDR3 reads CSASYSGQETQYF. The CDR3 DNA is TGCAGTGCTAGTTATAGCGGGCAAGAGACCCAGTACTTC.

In this sample, this clonotype turned up a few times. The chain carries TRBV6-2 or TRBV6-3 and TRBJ1-2; a possible D gene is TRBD1 (5 bases). Germline V gene data show CDR1 as MNHEY and CDR2 as SVGEGT. This CDR3 spans 12 amino acids. Trimming shortened V by 7 bases and J by 5 bases, and 11 bases separated the two germline ends. The chain's CDR3 is CASTEGVYGYTF. The CDR3 DNA reads as TGTGCCAGCACTGAAGGGGTTTATGGCTACACCTTC.

This sequence joins TRBV4-3 and TRBJ2-6; D gene unclear. The germline gives CDR1 LGHNA, CDR2 YSLEER. This CDR3 comprises 18 residues. With 0 bases removed from V and 0 bases from J, the gap between germline ends came to 12 bases. The CDR3 protein is CASSQDAVFDSGANVLTF. In DNA form, the CDR3 reads TGCGCCAGCAGCCAAGATGCGGTCTTTGACTCTGGGGCCAACGTCCTGACTTTC.

The gene calls are TRBV7-2 and TRBJ1-4, with D possibly being TRBD1 (5 bases). Trimming left V 3 bases short and J 8 bases short, with 16 bases between. The length of the CDR3 is 15 residues. The V gene's germline CDR1 is SGHTA and CDR2 FQGNSA. CDR3 loop: CASSFGTSKIEKLFF. Here the CDR3 DNA reads TGTGCCAGCAGCTTCGGGACCTCTAAAATCGAAAAACTGTTTTTT.

The table lists this clonotype with a count of one. This sequence joins TRBV9 and TRBJ2-3, with a tentative D call TRBD2 (6 bases). CDR1 is SGDLS, CDR2 YYNGEE, per germline. Trimming removed 4 bases at V and 3 bases at J, with 12 bases between. The CDR3 is 14 amino acids. The CDR3 protein is CASSPRTKTDTQYF. Here the CDR3 DNA reads TGTGCCAGCAGCCCGCGGACTAAAACAGATACGCAGTATTTT.

V and J are TRBV4-3 and TRBJ2-3; 9 bases fit TRBD2. V dropped 1 base and J dropped 6; count of bases not matched to a gene: 8. CDR3 length: 16 amino acids. Germline CDR1 is LGHNA and CDR2 is YSLEER. The CDR3 here is CASSQAIAGGLDTQYF. The CDR3, as DNA: TGCGCCAGCAGCCAAGCAATTGCGGGGGGGCTGGATACGCAGTATTTT.

The chain couples TRBV6-5 to TRBJ1-4; D is unresolved. The germline CDR1 and CDR2 sequences are MNHEY and SVGAGI. The CDR3 consists of 14 residues. Trimming stripped 1 base from V and 5 bases from J, with 8 bases between. DNA for the CDR3: TGTGCCAGCAGTTACTTACCCGGGAATGAAAAACTGTTTTTT. This encodes CASSYLPGNEKLFF.

A few counts support this clonotype. The V and J genes are TRBV29-1 and TRBJ2-1; a possible D gene is TRBD2 (5 bases). V dropped 4 bases and J dropped 4 bases, with 14 bases sitting between them. The CDR3 contains 14 residues. Looked up from germline, CDR1 is SQVTM and CDR2 is ANQGSEA. The CDR3 is CSVGERRIYNEQFF. CDR3 in DNA: TGCAGCGTTGGCGAGCGGAGGATATACAATGAGCAGTTCTTC.

The J gene is TRBJ2-7, the V gene TRBV11-2; D gene ambiguous. In germline, CDR1 is SGHAT, CDR2 FQNNGV. The CDR3 length is 13 residues. V dropped 6 bases and J dropped 0 bases, with 9 bases sitting between them. The chain's CDR3 is CASSSTPSYEQYF. The CDR3 nucleotides are TGTGCCAGCAGTTCGACACCCTCCTACGAGCAGTACTTC.

The J gene is TRBJ2-7, the V gene TRBV12-3 or TRBV12-4, with 7 nucleotides matching TRBD2. The V gene end was trimmed by 6 bases and the J gene end by 4 bases; junction bases not matched to a gene: 18. CDR3 length: 17 residues. Here the CDR3 DNA reads TGTGCCAGCAGCCCTCAGCTCCGGATGCGGGGGACTTACGAGCAGTACTTC. Protein: CASSPQLRMRGTYEQYF.

A note on this clonotype: A read error may be the cause here, since a much bigger clone is one base away. The V call is TRBV28, the J call TRBJ2-5; D is ambiguous. CDR1 is MDHEN, CDR2 SYDVKM, per germline. V was shortened by 11 bases and J by 4 bases, with 11 bases between the two germline ends. This CDR3 comprises 11 residues. CDR3 sequence (DNA): TGTGCCGGCACCAACGGAGAGACCCAGTACTTC. This translates into CAGTNGETQYF.